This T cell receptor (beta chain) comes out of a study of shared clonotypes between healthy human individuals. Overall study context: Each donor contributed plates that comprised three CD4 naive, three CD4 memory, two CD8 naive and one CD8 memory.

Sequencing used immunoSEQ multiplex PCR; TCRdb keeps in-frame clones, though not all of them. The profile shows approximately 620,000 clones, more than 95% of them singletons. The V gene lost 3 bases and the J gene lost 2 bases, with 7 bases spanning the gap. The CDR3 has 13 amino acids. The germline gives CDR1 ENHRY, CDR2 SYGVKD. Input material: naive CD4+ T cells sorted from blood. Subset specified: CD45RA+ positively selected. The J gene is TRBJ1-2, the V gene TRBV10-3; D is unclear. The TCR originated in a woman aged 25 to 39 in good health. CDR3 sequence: CAISEAENYGYTF. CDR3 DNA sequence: TGTGCCATCAGTGAAGCAGAAAACTATGGCTACACCTTC.